This note documents a single T cell receptor beta chain sequence. The antigen is undetermined. Germline V CDR1 and CDR2: DFQATT, SNEGSKA (reference sequence). The CDR3 consists of 15 residues. After removal of 6 bases from V and 8 bases from J, the junction contained 14 bases not matched to a gene. The data belong to a study of T-cell memory formation after mild COVID-19. Study outcomes and limitations: The study detected some responding clones in pre-infection memory, suggesting cross-reactive memory joined. Researchers report contracting CD4+ clones mostly in CM and EM, with CD8+ clones in EMRA. Whereas later expanders leaned CD4+, clones contracting day 15 to 85 showed a balanced CD4/CD8 makeup.

Constant-segment-primed 5'RACE gave TCR alpha and TCR beta cDNA libraries with sample barcodes and UMIs. TCRdb called the 5' RACE reads again in MiXCR, with one record for every CDR3 protein. Among more than 300,000 distinct CDR3 sequences, more than 20% were seen once, and the ten largest hold 21%. The TCR sequence derives from a man aged 18 to 29 who had mild COVID-19 (a few samples of this study predate the infection). Cell type and time point are not known. The V call is TRBV20-1, the J call TRBJ1-3; 9 bases align to TRBD1. The sample consisted of PBMCs or a T cell subset sorted from them (not recorded which). DNA of the CDR3: TGCAGTGCGAAAGGGACCACAGGGGGCTGGGACACCATATATTTT. Amino acid sequence: CSAKGTTGGWDTIYF.